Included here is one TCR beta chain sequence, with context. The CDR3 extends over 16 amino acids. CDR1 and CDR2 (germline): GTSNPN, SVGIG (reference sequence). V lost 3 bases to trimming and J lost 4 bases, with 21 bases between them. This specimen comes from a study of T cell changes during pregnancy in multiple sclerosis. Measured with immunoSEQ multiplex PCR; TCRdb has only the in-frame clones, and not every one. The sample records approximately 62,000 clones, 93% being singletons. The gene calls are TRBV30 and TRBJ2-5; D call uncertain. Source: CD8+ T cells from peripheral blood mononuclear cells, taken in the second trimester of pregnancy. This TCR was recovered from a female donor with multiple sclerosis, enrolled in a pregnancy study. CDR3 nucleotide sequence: TGTGCCTGGAGCGACCCTCTCAACTCCCGGAGAGAGACCCAGTACTTC. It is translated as CAWSDPLNSRRETQYF.